Listed below are T cell receptor beta chains from one sample, sequenced in a study of blood T cell repertoires in COVID-19. TCRdb keeps only in-frame clones here, not all; method: immunoSEQ multiplex PCR. The sample consists of 200,000 to 300,000 clones, roughly 88% of them appearing once. Sequenced material: peripheral blood. Receptors originate from a man at least 80 years old with acute or convalescent COVID-19. Both conserved end residues are part of each CDR3. A D gene is named only where the DNA matches it firmly. Size tells how often a clone was seen (once, few, many) or the class of an expanded clone, and some rows leave it out.

abundance	j_gene	d_gene	v_gene	CDR3nt	CDR3aa
few	TRBJ2-2	-	TRBV7-6	TGTGCCAGCAGCTTATTACCGGGTTTGAACACCGGGGAGCTGTTTTTT	CASSLLPGLNTGELFF
-	TRBJ2-1	-	TRBV3-1/TRBV3-2	TGTGCCAGCAGCCAAGTTGCCGGACAATCCTACAATGAGCAGTTCTTC	CASSQVAGQSYNEQFF
-	TRBJ2-2	-	TRBV6-5	TGTGCCAGCATGGTGGGCCCCGGGGAGCTGTTTTTT	CASMVGPGELFF
-	TRBJ1-2	-	TRBV19	TGTGCCAGTAGTTTACAGGGAGATGGTATTGACTATGGCTACACCTTC	CASSLQGDGIDYGYTF
-	TRBJ1-4	TRBD1	TRBV27	TGTGCCAGCAGTTCCGCCCTTCAGGGGGCGGATGAAAAACTGTTTTTT	CASSSALQGADEKLFF
-	TRBJ2-7	-	TRBV29-1	TGCAGCGTTGAAGTAACAGGCGATGGGGAGCAGTACTTC	CSVEVTGDGEQYF
-	TRBJ2-3	TRBD2	TRBV7-3	TGTGCCAGCAGCTTAAAACCCGGGACTAGCGGCCGCACAGATACGCAGTATTTT	CASSLKPGTSGRTDTQYF
-	TRBJ2-1	TRBD1	TRBV9	TGTGCCAGCAGCGTAGGGGACAGGGGGTACAATGAGCAGTTCTTC	CASSVGDRGYNEQFF
-	TRBJ1-4	TRBD1	TRBV5-1	TGCGCCAGCAGCCCCAGGGGGAATGAAAAACTGTTTTTT	CASSPRGNEKLFF
-	TRBJ2-2	TRBD1	TRBV14	TGTGCCAGCAGCAAGGTTGGGACAGGGGGCAAGAACACCGGGGAGCTGTTTTTT	CASSKVGTGGKNTGELFF
-	TRBJ1-5	-	TRBV10-3	TGTGCCTCCGGACAGAGCAATCAGCCCCAGCATTTT	CASGQSNQPQHF
-	TRBJ1-6	TRBD1	TRBV18	TGTGCCAGCTCACCAAGGACAGGGGATAATTCACCCCTCCACTTT	CASSPRTGDNSPLHF
-	TRBJ2-2	TRBD2	TRBV9	TGTGCCAGCTCCTCGGGACTAGCGGCTGGGGCCGGGGAGCTGTTTTTT	CASSSGLAAGAGELFF
once	TRBJ2-3	TRBD1	TRBV18	TGTGCCAGCTCACTATCTACCCCAGGGGGCCCCCCCACAGATACGCAGTATTTT	CASSLSTPGGPPTDTQYF
-	TRBJ1-3	-	TRBV18	TGTGCCAGCTCACCACGAGGGATAGACTCTGGAAACACCATATATTTT	CASSPRGIDSGNTIYF
few	TRBJ1-6	TRBD1	TRBV7-2	TGTGCCAGCAGCTACGGACGGCAGGGGGGCTATTCACCCCTCCACTTT	CASSYGRQGGYSPLHF
-	TRBJ1-5	-	TRBV5-4	TGTGCCAGCAGCTCTGACAGTAGCAATCAGCCCCAGCATTTT	CASSSDSSNQPQHF
-	TRBJ1-2	TRBD1	TRBV9	TGTGCCAGCAGCCAGATGCGGACAGGGGGAAATGGCTACACCTTC	CASSQMRTGGNGYTF
-	TRBJ2-1	TRBD2	TRBV18	TGTGCCAGCTCACCACAGGCGGGGGGCAATGAGCAGTTCTTC	CASSPQAGGNEQFF
-	TRBJ2-7	TRBD1	TRBV6-6	TGTGCCAGCAGGACAGGGGTAACTTACGAGCAGTACTTC	CASRTGVTYEQYF
-	TRBJ2-5	TRBD2	TRBV7-2	TGTGCCAGCAGCTTATCTAGGAGCGGGGAGACACAAGAGACCCAGTACTTC	CASSLSRSGETQETQYF
once	TRBJ2-5	-	TRBV5-1	TGCGCCAGCAGCTTAGGTAGCGTCAAAGAGACCCAGTACTTC	CASSLGSVKETQYF
-	TRBJ2-5	-	TRBV5-1	TGCGCCAGCAGCTTGGGCGGACAAGAGACCCAGTACTTC	CASSLGGQETQYF
-	TRBJ2-5	TRBD1	TRBV3-1/TRBV3-2	TGTGCCAGCGTGAGACAGGGAGAAGGGATTGGAGAGACCCAGTACTTC	CASVRQGEGIGETQYF
-	TRBJ2-1	-	TRBV7-2	TGTGCCAGCAGCCTCGAGGCGGTTTCCTACAATGAGCAGTTCTTC	CASSLEAVSYNEQFF
-	TRBJ1-2	TRBD1	TRBV4-3	TGCGCCAGCAGCCAGCGACAGGGGGCGGACTATGGCTACACCTTC	CASSQRQGADYGYTF
few	TRBJ1-1	-	TRBV14	TGTGCCAGCAGCCAAGATCCCGGGTGGGACACTGAAGCTTTCTTT	CASSQDPGWDTEAFF
-	TRBJ2-3	-	TRBV10-3	TGTGCCATCAGTGAGCCGGACAGAGGGCCTAGCACAGATACGCAGTATTTT	CAISEPDRGPSTDTQYF
once	TRBJ2-7	-	TRBV28	TGTGCCAGCAGTTCGGGATACAGGGAAAGCTCCTACGAGCAGTACTTC	CASSSGYRESSYEQYF
once	TRBJ1-2	-	TRBV12-3/TRBV12-4	TGTGCCAGCAGTCCCCTAAACTATGGCTACACCTTC	CASSPLNYGYTF
-	TRBJ2-7	-	TRBV5-1	TGCGCCAGCAGCTCCCGGGAGTCCTACGAGCAGTACTTC	CASSSRESYEQYF
-	TRBJ1-1	-	TRBV3-1/TRBV3-2	TGTGCCAGCAGCCAAAAACTGACAGGCGCGAACACTGAAGCTTTCTTT	CASSQKLTGANTEAFF
-	TRBJ2-3	TRBD2	TRBV15	TGTGCCACCAGCAGAGCGTGGAAGCGGGGGGTTCCTCCTAGCACAGATACGCAGTATTTT	CATSRAWKRGVPPSTDTQYF
-	TRBJ1-2	-	TRBV5-6	TGTGCCAGCAGCTTCGGGTCGAACTATGGCTACACCTTC	CASSFGSNYGYTF
-	TRBJ1-5	-	TRBV5-3	TGTGCCAGAAGCTTGCACAGAAATAGCAATCAGCCCCAGCATTTT	CARSLHRNSNQPQHF
-	TRBJ2-3	TRBD2	TRBV6-5	TGTGCCACCCTGGGCGGGAGGGTAGATACGCAGTATTTT	CATLGGRVDTQYF
-	TRBJ1-6	TRBD1	TRBV19	TGTGCCAGTAGTATTTCGGACAGGAATTCACCCCTCCACTTT	CASSISDRNSPLHF
-	TRBJ1-5	TRBD1	TRBV28	TGTGCCAGCAGTCCCTCGGACAGGCGAATCAGGGCCCAGCATTTT	CASSPSDRRIRAQHF
-	TRBJ1-5	TRBD1	TRBV10-1	TGCGCCAGCAGTCCCCCGGGACAGGGGCCCGCGGGTGCGAATCAGCCCCAGCATTTT	CASSPPGQGPAGANQPQHF
-	TRBJ1-2	-	TRBV9	TGTGCCAGCAGCGTTTTAGGAGACCCTAACTATGGCTACACCTTC	CASSVLGDPNYGYTF
-	TRBJ2-7	-	TRBV7-6	TGTGCCAGCAGCGCCCCGGGATCCCTAGAGCAGTACTTC	CASSAPGSLEQYF
-	TRBJ2-3	TRBD1	TRBV5-8	TGTGCCAGCAGCTTGCTATTCGGACAGGGAACAGATACGCAGTATTTT	CASSLLFGQGTDTQYF
-	TRBJ2-4	TRBD2	TRBV11-2	TGTGCCAGCAGCAAGACTAGCGGGAGGGCCACAAACATTCAGTACTTC	CASSKTSGRATNIQYF
-	TRBJ2-4	-	TRBV18	TGTGCCAGCTCACCACTGGCAGGGACTGAAAACATTCAGTACTTC	CASSPLAGTENIQYF
-	TRBJ2-7	-	TRBV19	TGTGCCAGTAGTATACGGGGGACCTACGAGCAGTACTTC	CASSIRGTYEQYF
-	TRBJ2-7	TRBD1	TRBV6-5	TGTGCCAGCAGTACCTGGACAGGGGAGGACGAGCAGTACTTC	CASSTWTGEDEQYF
once	TRBJ2-7	-	TRBV27	TGTGCCAGCACCATACGATTCGGGAGTGCCTACGAGCAGTACTTC	CASTIRFGSAYEQYF
-	TRBJ1-5	-	TRBV19	TGTGCCAGTAGTACGGGGATTTGGCCCCAGCATTTT	CASSTGIWPQHF